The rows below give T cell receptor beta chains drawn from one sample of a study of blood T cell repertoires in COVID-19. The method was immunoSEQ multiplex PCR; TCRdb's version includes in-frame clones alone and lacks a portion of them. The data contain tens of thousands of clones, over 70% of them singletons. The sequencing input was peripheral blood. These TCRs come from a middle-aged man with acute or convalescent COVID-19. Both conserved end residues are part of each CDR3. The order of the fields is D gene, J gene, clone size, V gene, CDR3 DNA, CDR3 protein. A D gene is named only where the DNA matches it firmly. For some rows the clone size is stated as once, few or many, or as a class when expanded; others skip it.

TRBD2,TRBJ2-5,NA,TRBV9,TGTGCCAGCAGCGATATAGCGGGAGAGACCCAGTACTTC,CASSDIAGETQYF
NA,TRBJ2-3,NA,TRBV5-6,TGTGCCAGCAGCTTGGCAAGCGTAGGACTTACGCAGTATTTT,CASSLASVGLTQYF
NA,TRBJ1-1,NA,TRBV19,TGTGCCAGTAGTATGCGACAGGCGAGGGAGTCAGCTTTCTTT,CASSMRQARESAFF
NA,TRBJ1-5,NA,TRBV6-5,TGTGCCAGCAGGCCCGGGGGGCGGGACCTCCAGCATTTT,CASRPGGRDLQHF
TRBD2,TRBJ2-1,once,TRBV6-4,TGTGCCAGCAGTGGGAAAGCGGGAGGAAACAATGAGCAGTTCTTC,CASSGKAGGNNEQFF
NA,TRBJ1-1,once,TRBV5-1,TGCGCCAGCAGCTTAGAATCAATTCCACTTGCGGGCACTGAAGCTTTCTTT,CASSLESIPLAGTEAFF
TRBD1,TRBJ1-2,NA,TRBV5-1,TGCGCCAGCAGCCAAGGACAGGGGGGTACTAACTATGGCTACACCTTC,CASSQGQGGTNYGYTF
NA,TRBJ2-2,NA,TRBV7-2,TGTGCCAGCAGCAGTCAGAGCGCGTACACCGGGGAGCTGTTTTTT,CASSSQSAYTGELFF
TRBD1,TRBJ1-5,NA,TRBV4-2,TGTGCCAGCAGCCGTAGGACAGGGAGGGATCAGCCCCAGCATTTT,CASSRRTGRDQPQHF
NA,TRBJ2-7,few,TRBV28,TGTGCCAGCAGTGGCCATGCAGGGGTCAGCGAGCAGTACTTC,CASSGHAGVSEQYF